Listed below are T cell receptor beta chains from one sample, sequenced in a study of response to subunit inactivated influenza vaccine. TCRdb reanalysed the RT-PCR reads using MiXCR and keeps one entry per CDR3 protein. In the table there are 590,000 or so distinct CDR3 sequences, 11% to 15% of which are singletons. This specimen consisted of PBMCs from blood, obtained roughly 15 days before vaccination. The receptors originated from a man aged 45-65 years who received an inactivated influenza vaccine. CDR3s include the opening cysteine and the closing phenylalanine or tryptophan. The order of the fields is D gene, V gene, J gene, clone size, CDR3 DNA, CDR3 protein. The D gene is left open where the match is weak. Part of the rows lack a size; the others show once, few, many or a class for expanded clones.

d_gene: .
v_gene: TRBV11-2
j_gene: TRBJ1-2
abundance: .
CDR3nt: TGTGCCAGCAGCTTAGCCGGGCTGGGGTTCTATGGCTACACCTTC
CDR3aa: CASSLAGLGFYGYTF

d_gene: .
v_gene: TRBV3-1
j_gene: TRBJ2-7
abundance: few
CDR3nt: TGTGCCAGCAGCCGATCGGAGGGTGCTTGGGGGGAGCAGTACTTC
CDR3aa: CASSRSEGAWGEQYF

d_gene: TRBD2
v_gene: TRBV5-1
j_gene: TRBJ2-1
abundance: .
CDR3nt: TGCGCCAGCAGCTCGGGGACTAGCGGGTACTCCTACAATGAGCAGTTCTTC
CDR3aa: CASSSGTSGYSYNEQFF

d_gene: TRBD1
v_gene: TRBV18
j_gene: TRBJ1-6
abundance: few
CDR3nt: TGTGCCAGCTCACCACGGACAGGGAGGCAGAGCTCCTATAATTCACCCCTCCACTTT
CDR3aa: CASSPRTGRQSSYNSPLHF

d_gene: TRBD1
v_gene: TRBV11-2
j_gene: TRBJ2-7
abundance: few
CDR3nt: TGTGCCAGCAGCATCTGGGACAGGCCCTCCTACGAGCAGTACTTC
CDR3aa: CASSIWDRPSYEQYF

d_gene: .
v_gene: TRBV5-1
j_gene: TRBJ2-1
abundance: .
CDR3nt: TGCGCCAGCAGCTCCTCGAGAGGGGGCTACAATGAGCAGTTCTTC
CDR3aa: CASSSSRGGYNEQFF

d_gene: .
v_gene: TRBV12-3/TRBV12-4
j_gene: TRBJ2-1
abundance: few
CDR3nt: TGTGCCAGCAACAGGGATGCGGACAATGAGCAGTTCTTC
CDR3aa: CASNRDADNEQFF

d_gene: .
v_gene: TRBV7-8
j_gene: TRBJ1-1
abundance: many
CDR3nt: TGTGCCAGCAGCTTAATGCGAGACACTGAAGCTTTCTTT
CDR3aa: CASSLMRDTEAFF

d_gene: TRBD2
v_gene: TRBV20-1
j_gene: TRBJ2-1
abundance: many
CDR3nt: TGCAGTGCCGGGAAAAGCGGGAGTTTGGAGCAGTTCTTC
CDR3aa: CSAGKSGSLEQFF

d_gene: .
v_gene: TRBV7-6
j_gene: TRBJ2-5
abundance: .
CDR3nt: TGTGCCAGCAGCCTGGGTTTAGAACAGACCCAGTACTTC
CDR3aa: CASSLGLEQTQYF

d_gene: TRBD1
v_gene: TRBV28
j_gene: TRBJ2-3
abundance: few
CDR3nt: TGTGCCAGCAGTTTTCGGGCAGGGGGCAGAACAGATACGCAGTATTTT
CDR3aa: CASSFRAGGRTDTQYF

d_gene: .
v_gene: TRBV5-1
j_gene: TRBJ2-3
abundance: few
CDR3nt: TGCGCCAGCAGCTTGGCCGGTGGGGAGGCAGATACGCAGTATTTT
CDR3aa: CASSLAGGEADTQYF

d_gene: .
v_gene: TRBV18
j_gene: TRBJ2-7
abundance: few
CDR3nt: TGTGCCAGCTCACCGGTGACCGGGGAGCAGTACTTC
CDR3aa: CASSPVTGEQYF

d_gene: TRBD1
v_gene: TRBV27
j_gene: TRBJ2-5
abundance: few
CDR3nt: TGTGCCAGCAGTTCGACAGGGAGTAAGGAGACCCAGTACTTC
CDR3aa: CASSSTGSKETQYF

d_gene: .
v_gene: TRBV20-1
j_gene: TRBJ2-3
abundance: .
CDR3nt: TGCAGTGCTAGAGATCTCAATGCAGATACGCAGTATTTT
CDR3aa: CSARDLNADTQYF

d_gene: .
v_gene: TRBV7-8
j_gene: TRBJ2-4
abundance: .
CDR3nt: TGTGCCAGCAGCTTAGACTTGCTAGCCAAAAACATTCAGTACTTC
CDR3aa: CASSLDLLAKNIQYF

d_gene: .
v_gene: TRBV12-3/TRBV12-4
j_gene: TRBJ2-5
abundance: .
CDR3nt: TGTGCCAGCTCTGGGACGGTAGGCGCGCAGACCCAGTACTTC
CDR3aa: CASSGTVGAQTQYF

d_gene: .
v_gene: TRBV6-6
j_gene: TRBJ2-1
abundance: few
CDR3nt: TGTGCCAGCACCAAAACCGGCAATGAGCAGTTCTTC
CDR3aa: CASTKTGNEQFF

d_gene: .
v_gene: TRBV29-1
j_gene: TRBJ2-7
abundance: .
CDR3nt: TGCAGCGTTGAAGATGGGGGGTACGAGCAGTACTTC
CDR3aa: CSVEDGGYEQYF

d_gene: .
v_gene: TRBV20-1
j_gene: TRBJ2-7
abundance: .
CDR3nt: TGCAGGCCTTGGGGGGGGACAGGAAATAACGAGCAGTACTTC
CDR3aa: CRPWGGTGNNEQYF

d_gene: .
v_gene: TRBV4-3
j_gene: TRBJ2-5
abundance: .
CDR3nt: TGCGCCAGCAGCCAAGATCTGGGGTTTACGGGAGTGGAGGAGACCCAGTACTTC
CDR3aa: CASSQDLGFTGVEETQYF

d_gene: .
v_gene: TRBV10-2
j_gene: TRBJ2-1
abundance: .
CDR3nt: TGCGCCAGCAGTGAGTCTGGTGGTCCCTCTTGGGATGAGCAGTTCTTC
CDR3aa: CASSESGGPSWDEQFF

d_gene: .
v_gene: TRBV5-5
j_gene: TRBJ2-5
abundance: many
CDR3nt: TGTGCCAGCAAGATAGGGGAGGGGGCCTCCCAAGAGACCCAGTACTTC
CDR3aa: CASKIGEGASQETQYF

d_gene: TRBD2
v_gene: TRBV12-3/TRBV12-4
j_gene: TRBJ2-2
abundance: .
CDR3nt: TGTGCCAGCACCGGGACTAGCTTCACCGGGGAGCTGTTTTTT
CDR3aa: CASTGTSFTGELFF

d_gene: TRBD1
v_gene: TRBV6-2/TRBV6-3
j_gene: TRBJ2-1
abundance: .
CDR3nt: TGTGCCAGCAGTTACTGGGACAGGTACAATGAGCAGTTCTTC
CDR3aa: CASSYWDRYNEQFF

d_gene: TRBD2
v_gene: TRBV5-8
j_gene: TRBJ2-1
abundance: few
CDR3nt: TGTGCCAGCAGCTTGGCAGGACTAGCCCTCTCCTACAATGAGCAGTTCTTC
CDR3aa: CASSLAGLALSYNEQFF

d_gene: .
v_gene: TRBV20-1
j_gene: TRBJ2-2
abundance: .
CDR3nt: TGCAGTGCCCCCCTAGGAGCCGTATCGACCGGGGAGCTGTTTTTT
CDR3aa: CSAPLGAVSTGELFF

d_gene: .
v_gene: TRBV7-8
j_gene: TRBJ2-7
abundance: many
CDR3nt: TGTGCCAGCAGCCCCCCCCCGGGCCTCTACGAGCAGTACTTC
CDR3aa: CASSPPPGLYEQYF

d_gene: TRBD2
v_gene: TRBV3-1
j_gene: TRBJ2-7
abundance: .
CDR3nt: TGTGCCAGCAGCCAAAGCGTCGGGAGGACTCTAAGCTACGAGCAGTACTTC
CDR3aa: CASSQSVGRTLSYEQYF

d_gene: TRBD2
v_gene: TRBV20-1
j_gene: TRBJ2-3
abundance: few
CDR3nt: TGCAGTGCTAGAGATCCGGGTAGCGGGAGCACAGATACGCAGTATTTT
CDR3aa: CSARDPGSGSTDTQYF

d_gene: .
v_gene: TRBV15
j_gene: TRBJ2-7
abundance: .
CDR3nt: TGTGCCACCAGCAGGCGGCCTACCTACGAGCAGTACTTC
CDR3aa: CATSRRPTYEQYF

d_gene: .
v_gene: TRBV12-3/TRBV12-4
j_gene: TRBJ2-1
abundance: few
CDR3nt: TGTGCCAGCAGTCCCGCCGGGCCCCTCCACAACAATGAGCAGTTCTTC
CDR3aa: CASSPAGPLHNNEQFF

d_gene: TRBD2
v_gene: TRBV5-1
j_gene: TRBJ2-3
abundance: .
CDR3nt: TGCGCCAGCAGCCGCTGGACTAGCTCAGATACGCAGTATTTT
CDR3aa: CASSRWTSSDTQYF

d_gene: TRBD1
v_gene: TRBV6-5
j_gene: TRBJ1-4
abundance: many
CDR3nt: TGTGCCAGCAATTTACAGGGGGCAAGGGTTGGAGAAAAACTGTTTTTT
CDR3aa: CASNLQGARVGEKLFF

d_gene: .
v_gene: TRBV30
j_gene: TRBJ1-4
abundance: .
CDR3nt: TGTGCCTGGAGTGCCTACGGTGAAAAACTGTTTTTT
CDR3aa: CAWSAYGEKLFF

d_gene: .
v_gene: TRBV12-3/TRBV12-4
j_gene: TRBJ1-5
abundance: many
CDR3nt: TGTGCCAGCAGTACGACGGGTGATCAGCCCCAGCATTTT
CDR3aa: CASSTTGDQPQHF

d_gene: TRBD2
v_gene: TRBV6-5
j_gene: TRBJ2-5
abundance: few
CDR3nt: TGTGCCAGCAGTTACTCCAGGGGACTAGCGGGGGGGGAGACCCAGTACTTC
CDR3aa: CASSYSRGLAGGETQYF

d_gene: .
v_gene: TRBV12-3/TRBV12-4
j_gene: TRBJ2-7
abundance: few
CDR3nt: TGTGCCACCGGGAAGGATATCTACGAGCAGTACTTC
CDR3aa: CATGKDIYEQYF

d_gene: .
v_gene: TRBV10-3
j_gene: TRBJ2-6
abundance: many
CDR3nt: TGTGCCATCAGGACCTCTGGGGCCAACGTCCTGACTTTC
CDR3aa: CAIRTSGANVLTF

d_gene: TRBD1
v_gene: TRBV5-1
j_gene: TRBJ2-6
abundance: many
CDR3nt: TGCGCCAGCAGCGAAAGGACAGGCTTCGGCGTCCTGACTTTC
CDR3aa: CASSERTGFGVLTF

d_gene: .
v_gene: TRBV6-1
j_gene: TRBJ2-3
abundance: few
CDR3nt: TGTGCCAGCAGTGAAGTCCGGGACAGCACAGATACGCAGTATTTT
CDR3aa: CASSEVRDSTDTQYF

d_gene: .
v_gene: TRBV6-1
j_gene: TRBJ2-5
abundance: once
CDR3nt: TGTGCCAGCAAAGAACTTTCAGGGATACTTCAAGAGACCCAGTACTTC
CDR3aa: CASKELSGILQETQYF

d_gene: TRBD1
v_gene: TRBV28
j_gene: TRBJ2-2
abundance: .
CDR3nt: TGTGCCAACAGGGACAGGGGGACCGGGGAGCTGTTTTTT
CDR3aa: CANRDRGTGELFF

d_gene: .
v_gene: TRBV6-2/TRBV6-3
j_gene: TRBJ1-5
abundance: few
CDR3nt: TGTGCCAGCAAGGACGGGACACATCAGCCCCAGCATTTT
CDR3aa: CASKDGTHQPQHF

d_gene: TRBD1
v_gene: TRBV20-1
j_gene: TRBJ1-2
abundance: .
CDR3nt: TGCAGTGCCCCCCGGACAGGGGCTAACTATGGCTACACCTTC
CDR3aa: CSAPRTGANYGYTF

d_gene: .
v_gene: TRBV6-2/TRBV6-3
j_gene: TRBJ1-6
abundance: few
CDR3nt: TGTGCCAGCGAAGACCGGACATATAATTCACCCCTCCACTTT
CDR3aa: CASEDRTYNSPLHF

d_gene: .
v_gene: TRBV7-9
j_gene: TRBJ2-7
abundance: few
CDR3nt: TGTGCCAGCAGCTTCAACGACAGGTCCTACGAGCAGTACTTC
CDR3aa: CASSFNDRSYEQYF

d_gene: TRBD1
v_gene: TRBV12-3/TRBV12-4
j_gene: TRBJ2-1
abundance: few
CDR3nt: TGTGCCAGCAGCCCCGCCAGGGGGCTTAATGAGCAGTTCTTC
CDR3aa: CASSPARGLNEQFF

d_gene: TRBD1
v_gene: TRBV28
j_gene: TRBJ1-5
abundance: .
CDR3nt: TGTGCCAGCAAAACCGAGGGCAGGGGGACCTTCTATAGCAATCAGCCCCAGCATTTT
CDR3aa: CASKTEGRGTFYSNQPQHF

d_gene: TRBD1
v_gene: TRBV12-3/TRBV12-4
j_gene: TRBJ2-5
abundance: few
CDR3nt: TGTGCCAGCAGTTTAGGACAGGGTAGAGGGAAGACCCAGTACTTC
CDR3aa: CASSLGQGRGKTQYF

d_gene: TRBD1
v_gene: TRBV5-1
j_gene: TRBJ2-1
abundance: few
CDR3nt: TGCGCCAGCAGCCACGGACAGGAGTACAATGAGCAGTTCTTC
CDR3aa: CASSHGQEYNEQFF

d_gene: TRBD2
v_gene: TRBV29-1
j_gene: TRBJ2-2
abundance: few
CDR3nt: TGCAGCGTTGTTGGGCCGGGAGGGCCAGTCACCGGGGAGCTGTTTTTT
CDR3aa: CSVVGPGGPVTGELFF

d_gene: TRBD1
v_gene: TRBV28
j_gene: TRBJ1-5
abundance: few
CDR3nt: TGTGCCAGCAGTCCAAAGACAGGGGGAAGGCAGCCCCAGCATTTT
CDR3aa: CASSPKTGGRQPQHF

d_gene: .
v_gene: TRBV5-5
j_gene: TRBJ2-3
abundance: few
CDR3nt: TGTGCCAGCAGCATTCTACTAAAGACAGATACGCAGTATTTT
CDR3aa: CASSILLKTDTQYF

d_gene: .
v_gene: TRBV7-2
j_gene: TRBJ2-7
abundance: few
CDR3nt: TGTGCCAGCAGCTTAACTATGACAGCCCACGAGCAGTACTTC
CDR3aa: CASSLTMTAHEQYF

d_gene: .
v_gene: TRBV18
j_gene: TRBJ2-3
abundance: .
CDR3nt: TGTGCCAGCTCTTCAGCGGGCTACACAGATACGCAGTATTTT
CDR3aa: CASSSAGYTDTQYF

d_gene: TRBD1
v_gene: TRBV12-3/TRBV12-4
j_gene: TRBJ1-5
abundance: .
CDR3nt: TGTGCCAGCAGTATTGGACAGGTTGGACAGCCCCAGCATTTT
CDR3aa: CASSIGQVGQPQHF